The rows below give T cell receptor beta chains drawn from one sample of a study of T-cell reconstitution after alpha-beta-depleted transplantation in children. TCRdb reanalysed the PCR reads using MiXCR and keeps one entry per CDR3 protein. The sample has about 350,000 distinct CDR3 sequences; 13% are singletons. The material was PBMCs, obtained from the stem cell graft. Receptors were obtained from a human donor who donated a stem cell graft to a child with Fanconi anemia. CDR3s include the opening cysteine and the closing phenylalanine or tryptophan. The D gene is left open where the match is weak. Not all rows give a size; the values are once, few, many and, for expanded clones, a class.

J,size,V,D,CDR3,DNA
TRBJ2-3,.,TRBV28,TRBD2,CASTPFGEGADTQYF,TGTGCCAGCACCCCGTTTGGGGAGGGTGCAGATACGCAGTATTTT
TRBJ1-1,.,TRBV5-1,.,CASSRPGANTEAFF,TGCGCCAGCAGCCGGCCGGGGGCTAACACTGAAGCTTTCTTT
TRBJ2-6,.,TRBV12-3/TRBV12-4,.,CASSPPGGANVLTF,TGTGCCAGCAGCCCCCCCGGCGGAGCCAACGTCCTGACTTTC
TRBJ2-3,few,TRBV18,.,CASSPSIRFTDTQYF,TGTGCCAGCTCACCATCGATCCGGTTCACAGATACGCAGTATTTT
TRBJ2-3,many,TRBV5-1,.,CASSLGGFPDTQYF,TGCGCCAGCAGCTTGGGTGGATTTCCAGATACGCAGTATTTT
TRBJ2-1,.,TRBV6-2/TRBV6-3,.,CASSYLGGEPRNNEQFF,TGTGCCAGCAGTTACCTCGGGGGTGAACCTCGTAACAATGAGCAGTTCTTC
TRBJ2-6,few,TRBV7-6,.,CASSLVGGSSGANVLTF,TGTGCCAGCAGCTTAGTTGGGGGGTCCTCTGGGGCCAACGTCCTGACTTTC
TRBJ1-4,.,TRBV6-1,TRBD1,CASRGTAKKLFF,TGTGCCAGCAGGGGGACAGCAAAAAAACTGTTTTTT
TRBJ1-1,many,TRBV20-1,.,CSAQTGLTEAFF,TGCAGTGCTCAAACAGGGTTGACTGAAGCTTTCTTT
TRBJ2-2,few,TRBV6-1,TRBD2,CASSGLAGGPGELFF,TGTGCCAGCAGTGGACTAGCGGGGGGGCCCGGGGAGCTGTTTTTT
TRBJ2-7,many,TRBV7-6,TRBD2,CASSPLTSGGANEQYF,TGTGCCAGCAGCCCCCTCACTAGCGGGGGGGCTAACGAGCAGTACTTC
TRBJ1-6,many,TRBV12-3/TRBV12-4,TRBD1,CASSLRGGNYSPLHF,TGTGCCAGCAGTTTGCGAGGGGGCAATTATTCACCCCTCCACTTT
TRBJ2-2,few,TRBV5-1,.,CASSVDGAGELFF,TGCGCCAGCAGCGTGGACGGAGCCGGGGAGCTGTTTTTT
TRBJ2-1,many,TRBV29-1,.,CSVGTFDRNEQFF,TGCAGCGTCGGGACCTTCGACCGGAATGAGCAGTTCTTC
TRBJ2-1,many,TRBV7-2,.,CASSILGAEQFF,TGTGCCAGCAGCATACTAGGGGCTGAGCAGTTCTTC
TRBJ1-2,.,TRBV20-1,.,CSANPLQVGYTF,TGCAGTGCTAACCCGTTACAGGTGGGCTACACCTTC
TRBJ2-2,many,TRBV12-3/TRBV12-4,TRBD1,CASNTGGRDGELFF,TGTGCCAGCAACACAGGGGGCAGGGACGGGGAGCTGTTTTTT
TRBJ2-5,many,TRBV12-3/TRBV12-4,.,CASSFGETQYF,TGTGCCAGCAGTTTTGGAGAGACCCAGTACTTC
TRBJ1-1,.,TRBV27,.,CASSDSYKGTEAFF,TGTGCCAGCAGCGACAGTTATAAGGGCACTGAAGCTTTCTTT
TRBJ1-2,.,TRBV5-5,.,CASSGPRGNYGYTF,TGTGCCAGCAGCGGACCCAGGGGTAACTATGGCTACACCTTC
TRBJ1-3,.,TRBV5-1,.,CASSTIPSGNTIYF,TGCGCCAGCAGCACGATACCCTCTGGAAACACCATATATTTT
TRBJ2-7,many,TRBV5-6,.,CASSTGNMYEQYF,TGTGCCAGCAGCACCGGGAACATGTACGAGCAGTACTTC
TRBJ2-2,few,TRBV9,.,CASSVALQGTGELFF,TGTGCCAGCAGCGTAGCTTTACAGGGAACCGGGGAGCTGTTTTTT
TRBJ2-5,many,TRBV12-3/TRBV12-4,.,CASSFAGNQETQYF,TGTGCCAGCAGTTTCGCCGGGAACCAAGAGACCCAGTACTTC
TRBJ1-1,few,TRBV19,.,CASSLPGPPKEAFF,TGTGCCAGTAGTCTTCCGGGACCGCCTAAGGAAGCTTTCTTT
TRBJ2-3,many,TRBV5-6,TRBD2,CASSFGLSLAGGNADTQYF,TGTGCCAGCAGCTTTGGTCTTAGCTTGGCGGGGGGCAACGCAGATACGCAGTATTTT
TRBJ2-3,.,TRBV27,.,CASSMAGSTDTQYF,TGTGCCAGCAGCATGGCAGGGAGCACAGATACGCAGTATTTT
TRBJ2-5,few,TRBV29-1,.,CSVGTAMGETQYF,TGCAGCGTCGGGACCGCCATGGGGGAGACCCAGTACTTC
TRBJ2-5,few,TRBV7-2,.,CASSLTNMYQETQYF,TGTGCCAGCAGCTTGACTAACATGTACCAAGAGACCCAGTACTTC
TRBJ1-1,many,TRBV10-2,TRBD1,CASSEQGGRSEAFF,TGCGCCAGCAGTGAGCAGGGGGGAAGGAGCGAAGCTTTCTTT
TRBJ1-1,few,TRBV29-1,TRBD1,CSVEQGAGDTEAFF,TGCAGCGTTGAGCAGGGGGCCGGGGACACTGAAGCTTTCTTT
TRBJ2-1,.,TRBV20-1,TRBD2,CSARDRAGGDSYNEQFF,TGCAGTGCTAGAGACCGCGCCGGGGGGGACTCCTACAATGAGCAGTTCTTC
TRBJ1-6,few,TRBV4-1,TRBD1,CASSQRDRGNSPLHF,TGCGCCAGCAGCCAACGCGACAGGGGCAATTCACCCCTCCACTTT
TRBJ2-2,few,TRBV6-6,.,CASSPPEGGELFF,TGTGCCAGCAGTCCCCCTGAGGGCGGGGAGCTGTTTTTT
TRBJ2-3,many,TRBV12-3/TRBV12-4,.,CASSESQGTTDTQYF,TGTGCCAGCAGCGAATCTCAGGGGACCACAGATACGCAGTATTTT
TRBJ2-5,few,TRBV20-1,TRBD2,CSAPGGDQETQYF,TGCAGTGCTCCGGGGGGGGACCAAGAGACCCAGTACTTC
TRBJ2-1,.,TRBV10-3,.,CAISEAFSSPYNEQFF,TGTGCCATCAGTGAGGCCTTCTCAAGCCCCTACAATGAGCAGTTCTTC
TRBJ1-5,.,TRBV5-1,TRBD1,CASSYTGEGQPQHF,TGCGCCAGCAGCTATACAGGGGAGGGTCAGCCCCAGCATTTT
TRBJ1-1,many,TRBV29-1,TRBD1,CSVALTGLTEAFF,TGCAGCGTTGCCCTGACAGGGCTCACTGAAGCTTTCTTT
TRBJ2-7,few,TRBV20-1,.,CSAIDPESSYEQYF,TGCAGTGCTATCGACCCCGAGAGCTCCTACGAGCAGTACTTC
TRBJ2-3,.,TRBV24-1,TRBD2,CATSDPVAGTRPSSDTQYF,TGTGCCACCAGTGATCCCGTAGCGGGAACCCGCCCTTCATCGGATACGCAGTATTTT
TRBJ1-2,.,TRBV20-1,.,CSAQKSGVNYGYTF,TGCAGTGCTCAAAAAAGCGGTGTTAACTATGGCTACACCTTC
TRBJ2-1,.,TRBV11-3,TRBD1,CASSSRDRGQHEQFF,TGTGCCAGCAGCTCCCGGGACAGGGGGCAACATGAGCAGTTCTTC
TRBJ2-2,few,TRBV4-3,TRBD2,CASSQELLAGANTGELFF,TGCGCCAGCAGCCAAGAATTACTAGCGGGGGCCAACACCGGGGAGCTGTTTTTT
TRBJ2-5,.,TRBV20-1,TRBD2,CSAPTSGGWETQYF,TGCAGTGCCCCGACTAGCGGGGGGTGGGAGACCCAGTACTTC
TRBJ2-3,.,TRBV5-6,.,CASGTSTDTQYF,TGTGCCAGCGGGACCAGCACAGATACGCAGTATTTT
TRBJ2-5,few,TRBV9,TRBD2,CASSVAEAGGQETQYF,TGTGCCAGCAGCGTGGCCGAGGCGGGGGGGCAAGAGACCCAGTACTTC
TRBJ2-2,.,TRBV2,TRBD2,CASRGTTTGELFF,TGTGCCAGCAGGGGGACTACCACCGGGGAGCTGTTTTTT
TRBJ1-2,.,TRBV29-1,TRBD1,CSVEEISRGGYGYTF,TGCAGCGTTGAAGAAATAAGCAGGGGGGGGTATGGCTACACCTTC
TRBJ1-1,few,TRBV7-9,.,CASSIRAGDTEAFF,TGTGCCAGCAGTATCAGGGCCGGGGACACTGAAGCTTTCTTT
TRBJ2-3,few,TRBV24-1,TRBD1,CATQSRTGDPDTQYF,TGTGCCACCCAGTCGAGGACAGGGGATCCAGATACGCAGTATTTT
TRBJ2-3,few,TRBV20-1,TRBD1,CSADRDASTDTQYF,TGCAGTGCTGACAGGGATGCTAGCACAGATACGCAGTATTTT
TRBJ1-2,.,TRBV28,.,CASSPWATANGYTF,TGTGCCAGCAGCCCCTGGGCGACAGCTAATGGCTACACCTTC
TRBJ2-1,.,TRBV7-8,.,CASSLERDYNEQFF,TGTGCCAGCAGCTTAGAGAGGGACTACAATGAGCAGTTCTTC
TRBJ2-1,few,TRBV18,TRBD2,CASSPLAGASSYNEQFF,TGTGCCAGCTCACCACTAGCGGGTGCAAGCTCCTACAATGAGCAGTTCTTC